This TCR beta chain stems from a study of blood T cell repertoires in COVID-19. In the source study's methods: Scientists estimated how many nucleated cells there were by amplifying reference gene primers. Produced via immunoSEQ multiplex PCR; TCRdb's table is partial and in-frame only. V and J calls and clone size are copied from that table; D and trimming were computed from the DNA. Of roughly 150,000 clones listed, over 80% were seen once; the top ten hold roughly 8.8%. V gave up 5 bases and J gave up 9 bases, with 14 bases separating them. The CDR3 sequence is 13 residues long. Looked up from germline, CDR1 is SGHNT and CDR2 is YENEEA.

V and J are TRBV11-3 and TRBJ2-1, with D unresolved. The clonotype was recovered from a woman of 80 years or more with COVID-19, enrolled during active disease. The sample was peripheral blood. The DNA for the CDR3 is TGTGCCAGCAGCCCAAGCGAGGTGGGTGAGCAGTTCTTC. Its translation is CASSPSEVGEQFF.